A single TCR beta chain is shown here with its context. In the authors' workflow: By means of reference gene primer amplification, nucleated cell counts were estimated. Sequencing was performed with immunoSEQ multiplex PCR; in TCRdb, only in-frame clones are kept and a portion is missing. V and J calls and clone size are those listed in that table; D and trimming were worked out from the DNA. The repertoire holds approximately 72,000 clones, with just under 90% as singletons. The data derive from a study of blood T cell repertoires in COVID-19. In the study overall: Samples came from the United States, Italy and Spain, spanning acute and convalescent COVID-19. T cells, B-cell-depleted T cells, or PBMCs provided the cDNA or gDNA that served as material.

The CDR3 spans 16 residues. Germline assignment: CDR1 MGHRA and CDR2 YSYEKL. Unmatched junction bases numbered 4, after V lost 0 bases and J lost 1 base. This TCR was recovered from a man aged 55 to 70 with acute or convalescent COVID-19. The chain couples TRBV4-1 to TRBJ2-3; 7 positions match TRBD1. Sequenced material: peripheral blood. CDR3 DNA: TGCGCCAGCAGCCAAGATCCCGGGACAGGCACAGATACGCAGTATTTT. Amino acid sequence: CASSQDPGTGTDTQYF.